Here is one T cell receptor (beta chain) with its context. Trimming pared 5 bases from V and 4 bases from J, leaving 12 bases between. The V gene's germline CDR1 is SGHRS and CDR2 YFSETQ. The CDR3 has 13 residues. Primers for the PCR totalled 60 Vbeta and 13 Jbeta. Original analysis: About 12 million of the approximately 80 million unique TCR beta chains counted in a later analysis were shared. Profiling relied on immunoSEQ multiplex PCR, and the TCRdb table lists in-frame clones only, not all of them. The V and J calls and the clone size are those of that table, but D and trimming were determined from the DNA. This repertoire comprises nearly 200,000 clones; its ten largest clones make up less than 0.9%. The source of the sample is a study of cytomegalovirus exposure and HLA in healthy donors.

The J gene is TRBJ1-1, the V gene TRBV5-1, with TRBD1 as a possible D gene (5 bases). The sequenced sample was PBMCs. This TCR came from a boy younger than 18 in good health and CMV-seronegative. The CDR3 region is CASRGGDGTEAFF. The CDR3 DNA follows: TGCGCCAGCAGGGGGGGTGATGGCACTGAAGCTTTCTTT.